This T cell receptor beta chain was retrieved from a study of molecular identifiers for immune sequencing clone quantification. Study background: Replicate experiments took RNA from around 18,000 or 91,000 naive CD8 cells, divided it five ways and sequenced four.

Overall study findings and caveats: Clonotypes topping 20 RNA copies carried over 99% of effector molecules but under 1% of naive ones.

In TCRdb, the PCR reads were re-called with MiXCR into one record per CDR3 protein. The data show around 82,000 distinct CDR3 sequences, with around 20% seen just once and 0.7% to 0.95% held by the top ten. This clonotype has just one count. Its antigen remains unknown. Based on a CD8+CD4-CCR7+CD45RA+ profile, naive CD8 T cells were sorted. Material: naive CD8+ T cells from blood, with Jurkat cell RNA spiked in. Subset specified: FACS-sorted CD8+CD4-CCR7+CD45RA+ naive T cells. This sequence originates from a human donor in good health. Some libraries in this study had Jurkat cell RNA spiked in.

The CDR3 is CASSPSSTGQETQYF. CDR3 coding DNA: TGTGCCAGCAGTCCCTCCTCGACAGGCCAAGAGACCCAGTACTTC. The chain recombines TRBV27 with TRBJ2-5, with D maybe TRBD1 (6 bases). Germline assignment: CDR1 MNHEY and CDR2 SMNVEV (reference sequence). V lost 5 bases, J lost 1 base, and 14 bases lay in between. This CDR3 spans 15 amino acids.